This TCR beta chain is drawn from a study of T cells after yellow fever vaccination. Germline V lookup: CDR1 KGHSH, CDR2 LQKENI. The CDR3 has 16 amino acids. Trimming removed 0 bases from V and 0 bases from J, with 9 bases in between. Regarding the study as a whole: Reappearance after the booster was seen for most primary-vaccination clones, at around 95% CD4 and around 90% CD8. Only a small proportion of the clonotypes turned up in both the CD4 and the CD8 compartments, likely arising from convergent recombination. High-abundance clonotypes from the bulk population could contaminate FACS-sorted repertoires.

A process of 5'RACE template switching, which added a universal primer site and UMIs, was used to make TCR cDNA. TCRdb used MiXCR to reprocess the 5' RACE reads, holding one entry per CDR3 protein. This table has hundreds of thousands of distinct CDR3 sequences, 9.5% to 15% appearing once. This clonotype came up a few times. As yet, its antigen is unknown. This chain uses TRBV18 with TRBJ2-1; maybe TRBD1 (5 bases). This sample comprised CD4+ T cells sorted from PBMCs, obtained 15 days after the yellow fever booster vaccination. This sequence was found in a man between 18 and 35 years old who received the YFV17D yellow fever vaccine. The chain's CDR3 is CASSPPGQSSYNEQFF. The CDR3 DNA reads TGTGCCAGCTCACCACCGGGGCAGAGCTCCTACAATGAGCAGTTCTTC.